The rows below give T cell receptor beta chains drawn from one sample of a study of blood T cell repertoires in COVID-19. Profiling relied on immunoSEQ multiplex PCR, and the TCRdb table lists in-frame clones only, not all of them. There are about 240,000 clones in the sample; around 84% occur only once, and approximately 7% lies in the top ten. The sample comprised peripheral blood. Receptors originate from a woman in her 70s with active or convalescent COVID-19. Both conserved end residues are part of each CDR3. Fields, in order: J gene, V gene, clone size, D gene, CDR3 protein, CDR3 DNA. The D gene is left open where the match is weak. A clone size is listed for some rows: how often the clone was seen (once, few, many), or a class if it is expanded.

>TRBJ2-4|TRBV4-1|once|.
CASSDLDGIGNIQYF
TGCGCCAGCAGCGACCTTGACGGGATCGGAAACATTCAGTACTTC
>TRBJ2-7|TRBV7-2|.|.
CASSQGGTGLTYEQYF
TGTGCCAGCAGCCAGGGGGGAACGGGGTTGACCTACGAGCAGTACTTC
>TRBJ1-1|TRBV3-1/TRBV3-2|.|TRBD1
CASSLHRGRGAFF
TGTGCCAGCAGTCTACACAGGGGCCGGGGAGCTTTCTTT
>TRBJ1-1|TRBV19|.|TRBD1
CASSIGQTGSTEAFF
TGTGCCAGTAGTATCGGGCAGACAGGGAGCACTGAAGCTTTCTTT
>TRBJ1-5|TRBV5-1|few|.
CASSLAPGIGQPQHF
TGCGCCAGCAGCTTGGCACCAGGGATAGGGCAGCCCCAGCATTTT
>TRBJ1-1|TRBV11-1|.|.
CASSLTSGNTEAFF
TGTGCCAGCAGCCTGACTTCTGGGAACACTGAAGCTTTCTTT
>TRBJ1-3|TRBV5-1|.|.
CASSPGQSSGNTIYF
TGCGCCAGCAGCCCCGGACAGAGCTCTGGAAACACCATATATTTT
>TRBJ2-3|TRBV29-1|once|TRBD2
CSVTGLGGTDTQYF
TGCAGCGTTACGGGACTAGGAGGCACAGATACGCAGTATTTT
>TRBJ2-1|TRBV19|.|TRBD2
CATSKRGALGNEQFF
TGTGCCACCTCAAAGCGGGGGGCCCTCGGGAATGAGCAGTTCTTC
>TRBJ1-1|TRBV6-5|.|.
CASAYPNTEAFF
TGTGCCAGTGCGTACCCGAACACTGAAGCTTTCTTT
>TRBJ2-4|TRBV5-5|.|.
CASSLTGGSIQYF
TGTGCCAGCAGCTTGACGGGTGGGAGCATTCAGTACTTC
>TRBJ1-6|TRBV29-1|.|TRBD1
CSVQTGDLNSPLHF
TGCAGCGTTCAGACAGGGGACCTGAATTCACCCCTCCACTTT
>TRBJ2-2|TRBV27|once|.
CASTRLSTGSGGELFF
TGTGCCAGCACCAGACTATCAACAGGGAGTGGCGGGGAGCTGTTTTTT
>TRBJ2-5|TRBV7-9|.|.
CASTIQVGKRGTQYF
TGTGCCAGCACCATACAGGTCGGAAAGAGAGGGACCCAGTACTTC
>TRBJ2-5|TRBV5-6|.|.
CASSSRGWTEEETQYF
TGTGCCAGCAGCTCCCGAGGTTGGACAGAAGAAGAGACCCAGTACTTC
>TRBJ1-2|TRBV4-3|.|.
CASSQDGTYGYTF
TGCGCCAGCAGCCAGGATGGGACTTATGGCTACACCTTC
>TRBJ1-1|TRBV29-1|.|.
CSASVLLNTEAFF
TGCAGCGCGTCGGTACTCTTGAACACTGAAGCTTTCTTT
>TRBJ2-7|TRBV4-3|.|.
CASSQDLGTYEQYF
TGCGCCAGCAGCCAAGATTTGGGCACCTACGAGCAGTACTTC
>TRBJ2-5|TRBV24-1|few|.
CATSDPGVSETQYF
TGTGCCACCAGTGACCCCGGAGTGAGCGAGACCCAGTACTTC
>TRBJ2-7|TRBV18|.|.
CASSPRGGSYEQYF
TGTGCCAGCTCACCACGAGGGGGATCCTACGAGCAGTACTTC
>TRBJ2-7|TRBV4-1|.|TRBD1
CASSQVAGGAEQYF
TGCGCCAGCAGCCAAGTGGCAGGGGGCGCAGAGCAGTACTTC
>TRBJ1-1|TRBV29-1|few|.
CSARGSGTEAFF
TGCAGCGCACGAGGTTCGGGCACTGAAGCTTTCTTT
>TRBJ2-2|TRBV7-6|once|.
CASSLVVGELFF
TGTGCCAGCAGCTTAGTAGTCGGGGAGCTGTTTTTT
>TRBJ2-4|TRBV2|.|.
CASSEAGAAPVLNIQYF
TGTGCCAGCAGTGAAGCGGGGGCGGCCCCAGTATTAAACATTCAGTACTTC
>TRBJ1-1|TRBV7-3|once|.
CASSLLPGREAFF
TGTGCCAGCAGCCTACTCCCGGGACGGGAGGCTTTCTTT
>TRBJ2-2|TRBV5-1|.|TRBD2
CASSPRGGDTGELFF
TGCGCCAGCAGCCCGCGGGGGGGGGACACCGGGGAGCTGTTTTTT
>TRBJ1-5|TRBV6-5|.|.
CASRVSLHSNQPQHF
TGTGCCAGCAGGGTGAGCCTCCATTCTAATCAGCCCCAGCATTTT
>TRBJ2-1|TRBV2|.|TRBD2
CASSEGGTSGMWQFF
TGTGCCAGCAGTGAGGGGGGGACTAGTGGGATGTGGCAGTTCTTC
>TRBJ1-1|TRBV5-1|.|TRBD1
CASGPGTGPNTEAFF
TGCGCCAGCGGTCCCGGGACAGGGCCGAACACTGAAGCTTTCTTT
>TRBJ1-2|TRBV6-5|.|.
CASSYSNSDGYTF
TGTGCCAGCAGTTACTCAAACTCCGATGGCTACACCTTC
>TRBJ1-2|TRBV24-1|.|TRBD1
CATSDLQGQGKGGYTF
TGTGCCACCAGTGATTTGCAAGGACAGGGGAAAGGAGGCTACACCTTC
>TRBJ2-5|TRBV19|once|TRBD2
CASSGGARETQYF
TGTGCCAGTAGCGGGGGGGCCAGGGAGACCCAGTACTTC
>TRBJ2-7|TRBV18|.|.
CASSPSPIGYEQYF
TGTGCCAGCTCACCGAGTCCTATCGGCTACGAGCAGTACTTC
>TRBJ1-6|TRBV6-5|.|.
CASSYGGPAANSPLHF
TGTGCCAGCAGTTACGGAGGCCCGGCAGCCAATTCACCCCTCCACTTT
>TRBJ1-5|TRBV7-9|once|.
CASSLGSGRQHF
TGTGCCAGCAGCTTGGGGAGTGGACGCCAGCATTTT
>TRBJ1-6|TRBV19|.|.
CASSMTVTNSPLHF
TGTGCCAGTAGTATGACAGTAACGAATTCACCCCTCCACTTT
>TRBJ2-7|TRBV7-2|.|.
CASRPSGVGSYEQYF
TGTGCCAGCAGACCTTCAGGTGTTGGGTCCTACGAGCAGTACTTC
>TRBJ1-3|TRBV29-1|.|TRBD1
CSVDTGQGTGNTIYF
TGCAGCGTTGACACAGGACAGGGGACTGGAAACACCATATATTTT
>TRBJ2-7|TRBV19|.|.
CASSSGAGAYEQYF
TGTGCCAGTAGCTCGGGAGCGGGTGCCTACGAGCAGTACTTC
>TRBJ1-6|TRBV10-3|.|.
CAISEYPAVLNLPPLHF
TGTGCCATCAGTGAGTATCCCGCCGTCTTGAACTTGCCACCCCTCCACTTT
>TRBJ1-3|TRBV10-1|once|TRBD1
CASRDRPGNTIYF
TGCGCCAGCAGGGACAGGCCCGGAAACACCATATATTTT
>TRBJ1-2|TRBV19|.|.
CASSIRSHGYTF
TGTGCCAGTAGTATTCGGTCACATGGCTACACCTTC
>TRBJ2-7|TRBV18|.|.
CASSPASGNEQYF
TGTGCCAGCTCACCGGCGTCGGGGAACGAGCAGTACTTC
>TRBJ1-3|TRBV7-2|.|.
CASSPGNTIYF
TGTGCCAGCAGCCCAGGAAACACCATATATTTT
>TRBJ2-7|TRBV5-4|.|.
CASSLDRTYEQYF
TGTGCCAGCAGCTTGGACAGGACCTACGAGCAGTACTTC
>TRBJ2-1|TRBV5-4|.|TRBD1
CASSARDRFYNEQFF
TGTGCCAGCAGCGCCCGGGACAGATTCTACAATGAGCAGTTCTTC
>TRBJ1-6|TRBV19|.|.
CASSPQASSYNSPLHF
TGTGCCAGTAGTCCCCAAGCGAGCTCCTATAATTCACCCCTCCACTTT
>TRBJ1-1|TRBV5-1|.|.
CASSLSGAEAFF
TGCGCCAGCAGCTTGAGCGGGGCCGAAGCTTTCTTT
>TRBJ1-1|TRBV7-6|.|.
CASSEGGTNTEAFF
TGTGCCAGCTCGGAGGGAGGGACGAACACTGAAGCTTTCTTT